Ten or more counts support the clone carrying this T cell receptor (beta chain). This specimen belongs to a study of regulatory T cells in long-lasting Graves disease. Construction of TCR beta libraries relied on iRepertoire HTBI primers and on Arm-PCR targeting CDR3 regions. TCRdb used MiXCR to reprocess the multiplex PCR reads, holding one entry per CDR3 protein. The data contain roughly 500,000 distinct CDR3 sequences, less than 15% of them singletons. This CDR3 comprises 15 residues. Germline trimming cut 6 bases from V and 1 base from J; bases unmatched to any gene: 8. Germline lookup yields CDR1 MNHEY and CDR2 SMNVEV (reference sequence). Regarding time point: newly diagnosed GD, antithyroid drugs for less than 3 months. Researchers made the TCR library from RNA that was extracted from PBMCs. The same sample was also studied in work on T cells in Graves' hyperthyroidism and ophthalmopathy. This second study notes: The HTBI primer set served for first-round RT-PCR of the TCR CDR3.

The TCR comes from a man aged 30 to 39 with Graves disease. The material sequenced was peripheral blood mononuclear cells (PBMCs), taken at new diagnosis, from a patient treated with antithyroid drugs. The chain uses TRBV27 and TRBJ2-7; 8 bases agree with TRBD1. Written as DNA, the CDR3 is TGTGCCAGCAGGGACAGGGTAGGGGATTCCTACGAGCAGTACTTC. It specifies CASRDRVGDSYEQYF.